This TCR beta chain appears in the sequencing data of a study of blood T cell repertoires in COVID-19. Clones were sequenced by immunoSEQ multiplex PCR, and TCRdb holds only the in-frame ones, with some missing. The sample records tens of thousands of clones, more than 75% being singletons. The CDR3 extends over 14 amino acids. V lost 8 bases and J lost 4; bases outside the gene matches: 9. The germline V gene encodes CDR1 KGHDR and CDR2 SFDVKD. The chain recombines TRBV24-1 with TRBJ2-7; 8 positions match TRBD2. The origin of this receptor is a man between 65 and 85 years old with acute or convalescent COVID-19. The sample was peripheral blood. The CDR3 nucleotides are TGTGCCACCAAGCCTAGCGGGTCGACTTACGAGCAGTACTTC. It encodes CATKPSGSTYEQYF.